This is a list of T cell receptor beta chains from one sample in a study of blood T cells in healthy people across ages. Each CDR3 protein gets one entry after TCRdb re-called the 5' RACE reads with MiXCR. Of hundreds of thousands of distinct CDR3 sequences in the sample, about three fifths were seen once. The sequenced sample was blood. The source is a man aged 25-45 years in good health. The CDR3 runs from the conserved cysteine through the conserved F or W. Fields, in order: J gene, D gene, V gene, clone size, CDR3 DNA, CDR3 protein. A D gene is named only where the DNA matches it firmly. Clone size, where shown, is once, few, many, or a class for clones that have expanded.

TRBJ2-7,TRBD1,TRBV28,.,TGTGCCAGCAGGGGACCGGAGGGACAGGGTTTCGAGCAGTACTTC,CASRGPEGQGFEQYF
TRBJ2-7,.,TRBV5-1,.,TGCGCCAGCAGCTTCGTGGGAGAGTCCTACGAGCAGTACTTC,CASSFVGESYEQYF
TRBJ1-4,.,TRBV3-1,.,TGTGCCAGCAGCCAGAGTTTGGCTAATGAAAAACTGTTTTTT,CASSQSLANEKLFF
TRBJ2-7,TRBD2,TRBV6-5,few,TGTGCCAGCAAAGCTACCGGGGGGACCTACGAGCAGTACTTC,CASKATGGTYEQYF
TRBJ2-3,.,TRBV28,.,TGTGCCAGCAGTTTTGAAATGCCGGCGCAGTATTTT,CASSFEMPAQYF
TRBJ1-2,.,TRBV20-1,.,TGCAGTGCTAGGTTGTCTGGGTATGGCTACACCTTC,CSARLSGYGYTF
TRBJ2-7,.,TRBV6-5,.,TGTGCCAGCAGTTTGGCGGTAGGCTACGAGCAGTACTTC,CASSLAVGYEQYF
TRBJ2-3,TRBD2,TRBV7-2,.,TGTGCCAGCAGCTTAGAAGCGGGGTACGGTACGCTGTATTTT,CASSLEAGYGTLYF
TRBJ1-2,.,TRBV29-1,.,TGCAGCGTCACAGGGCCTTCTAAGACTGGCTACACCTTC,CSVTGPSKTGYTF
TRBJ2-7,.,TRBV28,once,TGTGCCAGCAGGCGACCGGGACGACAAGAGCAGTACTTC,CASRRPGRQEQYF
TRBJ2-7,TRBD2,TRBV4-2,few,TGTGCCAGCAGCCAAGCTAGCGGAATTCTTTCCTACGAGCAGTACTTC,CASSQASGILSYEQYF
TRBJ2-4,.,TRBV6-2/TRBV6-3,few,TGTGCCAGCAGTTACTCGAGGTTGCATGGAAACATTCAGTACTTC,CASSYSRLHGNIQYF
TRBJ1-1,TRBD1,TRBV25-1,once,TGTGCCAGCAGTGACGAAAGGACAGGGGGTACTGAAGCTTTCTTT,CASSDERTGGTEAFF
TRBJ2-1,TRBD2,TRBV3-1,.,TGTGCCAGCAGCCAAGATTTACTAGCGAAGCAGTTCTTC,CASSQDLLAKQFF
TRBJ1-6,TRBD1,TRBV10-3,.,TGTGCCAACAGGGGGTTGGATAATTCACCCCTCCACTTT,CANRGLDNSPLHF
TRBJ2-6,.,TRBV20-1,.,TGCAGTGCTAGCGGGCAGACCTCTGGGGCCAACGTCCTGACTTTC,CSASGQTSGANVLTF
TRBJ2-7,TRBD2,TRBV6-8,.,TGTGCCAGCAGTTATATGAGCTCGACTAGCCCGGGCGAGCAGTACTTC,CASSYMSSTSPGEQYF
TRBJ2-1,.,TRBV2,many,TGTGCCAGCAGAGCCGGCTCAGGGCTGCTCTTTTACAATGAGCAGTTCTTC,CASRAGSGLLFYNEQFF
TRBJ2-7,.,TRBV29-1,.,TGCAGCGTTGAAGTCCCAGGCATGGGAAACGAGCAGTACTTC,CSVEVPGMGNEQYF
TRBJ2-3,.,TRBV28,.,TGTGCCAGCAGCTTGCTAAACACAGATACGCAGTATTTT,CASSLLNTDTQYF
TRBJ2-5,.,TRBV6-6,few,TGTGCCAGCAGAGGACAGAACCAAGAGACCCAGTACTTC,CASRGQNQETQYF
TRBJ2-7,.,TRBV3-1,few,TGTGCCAGCAGTTCGGACGCCTACGAGCAGTACTTC,CASSSDAYEQYF
TRBJ2-7,TRBD1,TRBV2,.,TGTGCCAGCACAGAACAGGGGTTCACCTACGAGCAGTACTTC,CASTEQGFTYEQYF
TRBJ2-7,.,TRBV7-9,many,TGTGCCAGCTCACCCGGACCCACCTACGAGCAGTACTTC,CASSPGPTYEQYF
TRBJ2-5,.,TRBV20-1,few,TGCAGTGCTAGGCGGGGTCTGGGGGAGACCCAGTACTTC,CSARRGLGETQYF
TRBJ2-7,TRBD1,TRBV5-1,.,TGCGCCAGCAGGGGGGACAGAGCCTACGAGCAGTACTTC,CASRGDRAYEQYF
TRBJ1-1,.,TRBV7-3,few,TGTGCCAGCAGCATTGGGGCCTACACTGAAGCTTTCTTT,CASSIGAYTEAFF
TRBJ1-2,TRBD1,TRBV3-1,.,TGTGCCAGCAGCCAAGGGGTCTGGGACAGCCGATATGGCTACACCTTC,CASSQGVWDSRYGYTF
TRBJ2-1,.,TRBV20-1,.,TGCAGTGCCCTCTACGGAATGTCCTACAATGAGCAGTTCTTC,CSALYGMSYNEQFF
TRBJ1-6,TRBD1,TRBV27,.,TGTGCCAGCAGTGGGGACAGGGTAGGGTCACCCCTCCACTTT,CASSGDRVGSPLHF
TRBJ2-1,.,TRBV10-3,few,TGTGCCATCAGTGAGTCTCGGAATGAGCAGTTCTTC,CAISESRNEQFF
TRBJ2-4,.,TRBV20-1,.,TGCAGTGCTAAACAGCTTTCGTTAGCCAAAAACATTCAGTACTTC,CSAKQLSLAKNIQYF
TRBJ2-3,.,TRBV5-1,many,TGCGCCAGCAGCCCCGGACTCAGCACAGATACGCAGTATTTT,CASSPGLSTDTQYF
TRBJ2-5,.,TRBV7-6,few,TGTGCCAGCAGCTTAGCCTCCTCACGGGGCCCTCTTGGGACCCAGTACTTC,CASSLASSRGPLGTQYF
TRBJ2-7,TRBD1,TRBV7-2,.,TGTGCCAGCAGCTCCGGGACAGCCCACGAGCAGTACTTC,CASSSGTAHEQYF
TRBJ2-1,TRBD2,TRBV29-1,few,TGTAGCGGGGGACCGCCCTCCAATGAGCAGTTCTTC,CSGGPPSNEQFF
TRBJ2-1,.,TRBV7-7,once,TGTGCTAGCAGCTTAAGTACCGTCGGAAATGAGCAGTTCTTC,CASSLSTVGNEQFF
TRBJ2-6,TRBD1,TRBV27,.,TGTGCCAGCAGTCTTTGGACAGGGGGAAACCTCAACGTCCTGACTTTC,CASSLWTGGNLNVLTF
TRBJ2-5,TRBD1,TRBV29-1,few,TGCAGCGTTGAGCCGACAGGGATGGGGGAGACCCAGTACTTC,CSVEPTGMGETQYF
TRBJ2-5,.,TRBV12-3/TRBV12-4,.,TGTGCCAGCAGTTTTGGCCGGGAGATTGGAGGGGGGACCCAGTACTTC,CASSFGREIGGGTQYF
TRBJ2-4,.,TRBV4-3,few,TGCGCCAGCAGCCAAGGAGAGACTGGAAACATTCAGTACTTC,CASSQGETGNIQYF
TRBJ2-1,TRBD2,TRBV9,few,TGTGCCAGCAGCGGACCTCTAGCGGGGGGGCCCAATGAGCAGTTCTTC,CASSGPLAGGPNEQFF
TRBJ2-3,.,TRBV24-1,.,TGTGCCATTTCGGACGGACTCGCAGATACGCAGTATTTT,CAISDGLADTQYF
TRBJ2-1,.,TRBV6-2/TRBV6-3,.,TGTGCCAGCGCCTGGGTCTCCTACAATGAGCAGTTCTTC,CASAWVSYNEQFF
TRBJ2-1,TRBD2,TRBV4-3,.,TGCGCCAGCAGCCGGGCGGCCTTTCTCAGCGGGAGACACAATGAGCAGTTCTTC,CASSRAAFLSGRHNEQFF
TRBJ2-1,.,TRBV20-1,.,TGCAGTGCGGGGGGACCCTACAATGAGCAGTTCTTC,CSAGGPYNEQFF